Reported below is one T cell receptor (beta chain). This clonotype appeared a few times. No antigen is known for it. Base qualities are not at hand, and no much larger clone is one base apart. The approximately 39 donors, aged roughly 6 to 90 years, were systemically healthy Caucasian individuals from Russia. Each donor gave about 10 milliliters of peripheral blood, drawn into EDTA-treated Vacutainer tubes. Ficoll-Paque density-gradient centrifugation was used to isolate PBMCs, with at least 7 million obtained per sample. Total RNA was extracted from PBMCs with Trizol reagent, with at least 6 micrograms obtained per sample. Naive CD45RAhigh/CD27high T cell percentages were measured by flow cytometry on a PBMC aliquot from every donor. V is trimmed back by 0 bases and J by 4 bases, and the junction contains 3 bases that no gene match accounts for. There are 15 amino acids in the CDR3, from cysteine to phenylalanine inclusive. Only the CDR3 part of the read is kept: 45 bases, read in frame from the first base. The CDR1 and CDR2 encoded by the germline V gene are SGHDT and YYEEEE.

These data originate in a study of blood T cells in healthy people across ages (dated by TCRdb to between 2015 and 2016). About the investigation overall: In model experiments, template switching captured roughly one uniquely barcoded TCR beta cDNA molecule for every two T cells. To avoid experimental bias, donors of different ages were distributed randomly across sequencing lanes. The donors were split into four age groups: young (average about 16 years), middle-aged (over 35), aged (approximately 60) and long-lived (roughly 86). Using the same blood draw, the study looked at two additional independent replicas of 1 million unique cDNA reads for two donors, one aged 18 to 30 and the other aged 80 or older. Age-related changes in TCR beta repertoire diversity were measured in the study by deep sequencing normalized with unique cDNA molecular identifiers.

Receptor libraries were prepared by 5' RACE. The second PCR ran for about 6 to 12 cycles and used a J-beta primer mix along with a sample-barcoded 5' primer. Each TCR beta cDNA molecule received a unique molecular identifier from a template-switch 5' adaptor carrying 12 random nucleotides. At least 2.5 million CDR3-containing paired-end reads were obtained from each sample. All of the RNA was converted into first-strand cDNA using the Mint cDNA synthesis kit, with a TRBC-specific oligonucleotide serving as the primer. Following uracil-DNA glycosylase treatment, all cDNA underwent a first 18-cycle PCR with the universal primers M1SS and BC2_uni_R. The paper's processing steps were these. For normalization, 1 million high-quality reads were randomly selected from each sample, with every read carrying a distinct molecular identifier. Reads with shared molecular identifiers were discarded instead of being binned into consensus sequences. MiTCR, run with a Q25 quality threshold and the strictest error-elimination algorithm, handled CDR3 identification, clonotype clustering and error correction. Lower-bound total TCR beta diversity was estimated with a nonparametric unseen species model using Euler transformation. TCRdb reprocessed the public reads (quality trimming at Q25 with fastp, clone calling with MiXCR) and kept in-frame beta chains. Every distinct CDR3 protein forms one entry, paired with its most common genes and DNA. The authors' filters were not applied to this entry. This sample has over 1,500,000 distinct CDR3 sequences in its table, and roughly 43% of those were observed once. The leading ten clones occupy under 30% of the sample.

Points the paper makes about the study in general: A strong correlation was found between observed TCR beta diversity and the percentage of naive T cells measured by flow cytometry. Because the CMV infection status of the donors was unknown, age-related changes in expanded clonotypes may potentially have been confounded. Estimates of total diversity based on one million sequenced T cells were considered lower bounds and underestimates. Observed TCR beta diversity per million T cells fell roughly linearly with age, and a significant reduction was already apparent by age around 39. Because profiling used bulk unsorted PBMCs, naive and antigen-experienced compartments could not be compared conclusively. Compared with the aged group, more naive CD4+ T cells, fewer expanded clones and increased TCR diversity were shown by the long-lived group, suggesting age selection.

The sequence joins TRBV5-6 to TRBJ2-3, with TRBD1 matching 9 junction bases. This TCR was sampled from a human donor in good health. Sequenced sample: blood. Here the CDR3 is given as CASSLGRQGADTQYF. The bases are TGTGCCAGCAGCTTGGGGCGACAGGGGGCAGATACGCAGTATTTT.